This TCR beta chain was captured by sequencing in a study of blood T cells in healthy people across ages. The ends lost 1 base at V and 5 bases at J; junction bases unmatched: 5. Germline-derived CDR1 and CDR2 are SEHNR and FQNEAQ (reference sequence). This CDR3 is built from 15 residues. Using a J-beta primer mix together with a sample-barcoded 5' primer, a second PCR was run for roughly 7 to 11 cycles. One entry per CDR3 protein results from TCRdb running MiXCR on the 5' RACE reads. The data contain around 970,000 distinct CDR3 sequences, 51% of them singletons. The clonotype was recovered from an older woman in good health. The sample comprised blood. This chain connects TRBV7-9 to TRBJ2-1; 7 nucleotides match TRBD2. CDR3 amino acids: CASSLGLAANNEQFF. For the CDR3, the DNA is TGTGCCAGCAGCTTAGGGCTAGCGGCCAACAATGAGCAGTTCTTC.